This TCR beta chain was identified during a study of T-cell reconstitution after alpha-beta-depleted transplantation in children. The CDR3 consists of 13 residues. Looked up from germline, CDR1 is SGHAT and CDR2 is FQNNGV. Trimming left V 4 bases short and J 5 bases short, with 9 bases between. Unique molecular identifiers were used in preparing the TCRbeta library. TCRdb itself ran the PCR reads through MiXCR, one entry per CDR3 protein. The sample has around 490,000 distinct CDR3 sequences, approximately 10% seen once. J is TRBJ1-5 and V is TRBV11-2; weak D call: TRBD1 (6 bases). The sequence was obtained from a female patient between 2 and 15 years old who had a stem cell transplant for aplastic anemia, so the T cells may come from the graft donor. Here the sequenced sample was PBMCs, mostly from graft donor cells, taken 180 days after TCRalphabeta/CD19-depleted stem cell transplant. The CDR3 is CASSYSGDQPQHF. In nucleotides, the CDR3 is TGTGCCAGCAGCTACTCAGGGGATCAGCCCCAGCATTTT.